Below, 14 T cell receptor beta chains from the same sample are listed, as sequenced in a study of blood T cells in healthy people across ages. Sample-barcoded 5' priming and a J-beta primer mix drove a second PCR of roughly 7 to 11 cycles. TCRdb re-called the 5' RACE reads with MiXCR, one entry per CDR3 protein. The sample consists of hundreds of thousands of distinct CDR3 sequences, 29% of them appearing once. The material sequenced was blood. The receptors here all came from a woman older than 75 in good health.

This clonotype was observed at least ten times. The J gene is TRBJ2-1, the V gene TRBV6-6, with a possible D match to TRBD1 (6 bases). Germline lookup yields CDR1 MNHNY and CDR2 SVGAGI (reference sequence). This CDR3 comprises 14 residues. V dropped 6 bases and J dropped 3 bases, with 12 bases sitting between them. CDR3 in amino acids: CASRAGANYNEQFF. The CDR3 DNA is TGTGCCAGCAGGGCAGGGGCGAACTACAATGAGCAGTTCTTC.

The CDR3: CASSQGGLAGGKETQYF. CDR3 DNA: TGTGCCAGCAGCCAGGGGGGCCTAGCGGGGGGTAAAGAGACCCAGTACTTC. The chain employs TRBV4-2 and TRBJ2-5; 11 bases fit TRBD2. The CDR3 consists of 17 residues. Germline lookup yields CDR1 LGHNA and CDR2 YNFKEQ. With V trimmed by 3 bases and J by 3 bases, 9 bases remained unmatched.

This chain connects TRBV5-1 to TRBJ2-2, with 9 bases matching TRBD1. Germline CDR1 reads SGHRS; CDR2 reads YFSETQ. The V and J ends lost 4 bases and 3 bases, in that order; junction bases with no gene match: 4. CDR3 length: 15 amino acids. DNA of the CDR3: TGCGCCAGCAGCCCCGGACAGGGGTACACCGGGGAGCTGTTTTTT. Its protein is CASSPGQGYTGELFF.

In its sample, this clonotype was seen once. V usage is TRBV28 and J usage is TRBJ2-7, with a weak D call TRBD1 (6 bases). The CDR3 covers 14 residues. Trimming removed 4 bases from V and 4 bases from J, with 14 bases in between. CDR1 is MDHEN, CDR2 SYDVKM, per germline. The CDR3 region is CASSSQGLSYEQYF. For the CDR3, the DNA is TGTGCCAGCAGTTCTCAGGGGTTATCGTACGAGCAGTACTTC.

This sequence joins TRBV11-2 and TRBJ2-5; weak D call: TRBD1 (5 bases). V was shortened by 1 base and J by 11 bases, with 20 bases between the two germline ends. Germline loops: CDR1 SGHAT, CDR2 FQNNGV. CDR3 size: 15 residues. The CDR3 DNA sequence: TGTGCCAGCAGCTTAGGTGTCAGGGTATCGATTGAGCAGTACTTC. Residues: CASSLGVRVSIEQYF.

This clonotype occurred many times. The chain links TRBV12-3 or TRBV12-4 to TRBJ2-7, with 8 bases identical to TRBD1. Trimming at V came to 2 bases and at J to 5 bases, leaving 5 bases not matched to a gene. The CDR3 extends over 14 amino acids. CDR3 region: CASSLPQGANEQYF. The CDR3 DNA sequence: TGTGCCAGCAGTTTACCCCAGGGGGCCAACGAGCAGTACTTC.

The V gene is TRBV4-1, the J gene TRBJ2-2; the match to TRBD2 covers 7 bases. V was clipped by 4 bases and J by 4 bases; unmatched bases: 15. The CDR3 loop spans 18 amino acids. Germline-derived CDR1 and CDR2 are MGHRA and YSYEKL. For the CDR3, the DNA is TGCGCCAGCAGCCCCACGGAGGGGCGGGAGAGTAGCACCGGGGAGCTGTTTTTT. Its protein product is CASSPTEGRESSTGELFF.

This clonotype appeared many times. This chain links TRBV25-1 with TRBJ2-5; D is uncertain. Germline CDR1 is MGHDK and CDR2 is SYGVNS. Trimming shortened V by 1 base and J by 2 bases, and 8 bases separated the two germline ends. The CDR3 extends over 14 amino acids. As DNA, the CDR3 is TGTGCCAGCAGTGAATTGGGGTTTCAAGAGACCCAGTACTTC. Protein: CASSELGFQETQYF.

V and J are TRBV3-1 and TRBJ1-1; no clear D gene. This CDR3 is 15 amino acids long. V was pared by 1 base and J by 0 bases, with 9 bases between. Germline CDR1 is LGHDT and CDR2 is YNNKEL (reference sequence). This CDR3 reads CASSQGASMNTEAFF. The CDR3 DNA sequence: TGTGCCAGCAGCCAAGGTGCATCAATGAACACTGAAGCTTTCTTT.

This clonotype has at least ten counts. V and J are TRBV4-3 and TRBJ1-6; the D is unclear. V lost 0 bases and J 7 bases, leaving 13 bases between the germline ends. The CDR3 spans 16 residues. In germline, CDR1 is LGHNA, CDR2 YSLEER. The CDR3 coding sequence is TGCGCCAGCAGCCAAGATCAACTCCGGGCGAATTCACCCCTCCACTTT. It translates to CASSQDQLRANSPLHF.

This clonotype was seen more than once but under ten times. In DNA form, the CDR3 reads TGTGCCAGCTCACCCACGGACGGATCCTACGAGCAGTACTTC. It is translated as CASSPTDGSYEQYF. The chain has TRBV18 and TRBJ2-7, with D uncertain. This CDR3 contains 14 residues. Germline V gives CDR1 KGHSH, CDR2 LQKENI. V lost 3 bases, J lost 1 base, and 10 bases lay in between.

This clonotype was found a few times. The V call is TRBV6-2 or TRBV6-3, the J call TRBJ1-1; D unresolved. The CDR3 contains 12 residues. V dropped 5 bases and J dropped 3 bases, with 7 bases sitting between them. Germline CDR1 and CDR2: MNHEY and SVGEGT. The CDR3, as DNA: TGTGCCAGCAGTGTCGGACACACTGAAGCTTTCTTT. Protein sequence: CASSVGHTEAFF.

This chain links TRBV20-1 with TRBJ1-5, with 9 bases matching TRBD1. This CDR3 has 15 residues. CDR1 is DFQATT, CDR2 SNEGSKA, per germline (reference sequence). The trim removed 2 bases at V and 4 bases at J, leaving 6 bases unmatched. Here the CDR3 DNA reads TGCAGTGCTAGACGGACAGGGGTTAGGAATCAGCCCCAGCATTTT. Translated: CSARRTGVRNQPQHF.

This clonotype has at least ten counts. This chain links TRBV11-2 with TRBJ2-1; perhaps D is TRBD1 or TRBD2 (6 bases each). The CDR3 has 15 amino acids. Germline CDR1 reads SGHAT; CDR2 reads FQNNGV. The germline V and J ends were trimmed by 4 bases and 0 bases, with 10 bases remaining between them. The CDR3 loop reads CASSSGGYSYNEQFF. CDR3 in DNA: TGTGCCAGCAGCTCCGGGGGCTACTCCTACAATGAGCAGTTCTTC.